One sample yielded the 11 T cell receptor beta chains listed below, sequenced in a study of T cells after yellow fever vaccination. TCRdb reprocessed the 5' RACE reads with MiXCR, giving one entry per CDR3 protein. The sample consists of 60,000 or so distinct CDR3 sequences, approximately 6.9% of them appearing once. The starting material was CD8+ T cells sorted from PBMCs, obtained on the day of the first yellow fever vaccination. These receptors were collected from a man aged 18 to 30 who received the YFV17D yellow fever vaccine.

The sample holds many counts of this clonotype. This chain uses TRBV12-3 or TRBV12-4 with TRBJ2-1; TRBD2 matches 11 bases. The CDR3 runs 14 residues. Unmatched junction bases numbered 4, after V lost 7 bases and J lost 5 bases. CDR3 sequence reads: CASIPGLADNEQFF. Here the CDR3 DNA reads TGTGCCAGCATCCCGGGACTAGCGGACAATGAGCAGTTCTTC.

A single count supports this clonotype. The gene calls are TRBV29-1 and TRBJ2-1; TRBD2 matches 14 bases. The CDR3 has 14 amino acids. Germline CDR1 and CDR2: SQVTM and ANQGSEA. V lost 1 base to trimming and J lost 8 bases; unmatched junction nucleotides: 1. DNA of the CDR3: TGCAGCGTTGAAGGACTAGCGGGGGGGTATGAGCAGTTCTTC. It is translated as CSVEGLAGGYEQFF.

A few counts support this clonotype. The V and J genes are TRBV11-2 and TRBJ1-6; D may be TRBD1 (5 bases). The CDR3 covers 16 residues. V was trimmed by 5 bases and J by 9 bases, leaving 20 bases between them. From germline, CDR1 is SGHAT and CDR2 FQNNGV. The CDR3 here is CASSTTGLTRGSPLHF. As DNA, the CDR3 is TGTGCCAGCAGCACTACTGGACTCACTAGGGGTTCACCCCTCCACTTT.

This clonotype occurred many times. This chain links TRBV7-2 with TRBJ1-4; D gene unclear. The CDR3 contains 17 residues. The V end was cut by 1 base, the J end by 8 bases, with 20 bases between. From germline, CDR1 is SGHTA and CDR2 FQGNSA. The CDR3 spells CASSLGILTGSGEKLFF. The DNA of the CDR3 is TGTGCCAGCAGCTTAGGTATTTTAACCGGGTCAGGCGAAAAACTGTTTTTT.

This clonotype was counted many times. The gene calls are TRBV7-6 and TRBJ2-7; a possible D gene is TRBD1 (5 bases). Germline CDR1 reads SGHVS; CDR2 reads FNYEAQ. V gave up 0 bases and J gave up 1 base, with 10 bases separating them. CDR3 length: 15 amino acids. The CDR3 nucleotides are TGTGCCAGCAGCTTAGCGTGGGGCAGTTCCTACGAGCAGTACTTC. It is translated as CASSLAWGSSYEQYF.

This clonotype was detected many times. The rearrangement joins TRBV7-2 to TRBJ1-5; D may be TRBD1 (5 bases). The CDR3 loop spans 12 amino acids. CDR1 is SGHTA and CDR2 is FQGNSA in the germline V gene. Trimming removed 4 bases at V and 6 bases at J, with 7 bases between. CDR3: CASSSGGQPQHF. The CDR3 DNA follows: TGTGCCAGCAGCTCTGGGGGTCAGCCCCAGCATTTT.

In this sample, this clonotype turned up many times. The chain is built from TRBV12-3 or TRBV12-4 and TRBJ2-2; D is ambiguous. The CDR3 is made up of 16 amino acids. V lost 1 base, J lost 0 bases, and 9 bases lay in between. The CDR3 nucleotides are TGTGCCAGCAGTTTAGGGGGATGGGCGAACACCGGGGAGCTGTTTTTT. This sequence encodes CASSLGGWANTGELFF.

This sequence joins TRBV30 and TRBJ1-2; 8 bases map to TRBD1. With 5 bases clipped from V and 8 bases from J, the junction kept 1 base outside the gene matches. The CDR3 runs to 10 residues. From germline, CDR1 is GTSNPN and CDR2 SVGIG (reference sequence). CDR3 loop: CAWGTGGYTF. CDR3 DNA: TGTGCCTGGGGGACAGGCGGCTACACCTTC.

In its sample, this clonotype was seen a few times. The V gene is TRBV29-1, the J gene TRBJ2-2; D tentatively fits TRBD1 or TRBD2 (5 bases each). The V gene's germline CDR1 is SQVTM and CDR2 ANQGSEA. Between the trimmed V and J ends, which lost 5 bases and 4 bases, there was a span of 14 bases. There are 14 residues in the CDR3. The CDR3 region is CSVSLPGSTGELFF. The CDR3 coding sequence is TGCAGCGTTTCCCTTCCAGGGAGCACCGGGGAGCTGTTTTTT.

This clonotype has just a few counts. The chain is built from TRBV16 and TRBJ1-1; D perhaps matches TRBD1 (5 bases). The CDR3 has 14 amino acids. The germline V and J ends were trimmed by 1 base and 2 bases, with 8 bases remaining between them. Germline V lookup: CDR1 KGHSY, CDR2 FQNENV. The CDR3 coding sequence is TGTGCCAGCAGCCAATTGGGGGGAAACACTGAAGCTTTCTTT. It translates to CASSQLGGNTEAFF.

Here the CDR3 reads CATTQVLVGPNTGELFF. CDR3 in DNA: TGTGCCACCACCCAAGTATTGGTCGGGCCAAACACCGGGGAGCTGTTTTTT. The chain uses TRBV3-1 and TRBJ2-2, with D uncertain. Germline values: CDR1 LGHDT, CDR2 YNNKEL (reference sequence). V was clipped by 10 bases and J by 2 bases, with 23 bases between them. The CDR3 loop spans 17 amino acids. The full variable domain, with the rest looked up from reference TRBV3-1 and TRBJ2-2, is DTAVSQTPKYLVTQMGNDKSIKCEQNLGHDTMYWYKQDSKKFLKIMFSYNNKELIINETVPNRFSPKSPDKAHLNLHINSLELGDSAVYFCATTQVLVGPNTGELFFGEGSRLTVL.